This record concerns one TCR beta chain sequence. Antigen specificity is unknown. Other DNA sequences in this sample translate to the same CDR3. The assay was immunoSEQ multiplex PCR, and TCRdb's table has in-frame clones only and misses some. Of a few million clones listed, about 92% were seen once; the top ten hold over 0.12%. The sample comes from a study of shared clonotypes between healthy human individuals. General study results and limits: In several donors, around 5.5% of naive CD4 clonotypes appeared in common.

Germline V gives CDR1 SEHNR, CDR2 FQNEAQ (reference sequence). CDR3 length: 13 amino acids. Trimming cost V 5 bases and J 1 base, with 6 bases left between them. V is TRBV7-9 and J is TRBJ1-3, with D unclear. Sequencing used naive CD4+ T cells sorted from blood. As for subset: CD45RA+ positively selected. The source is a man aged 18 to 29 in good health. In DNA form, the CDR3 reads TGTGCCAGCAGCCCCGGTTCTGGAAACACCATATATTTT. It encodes CASSPGSGNTIYF.